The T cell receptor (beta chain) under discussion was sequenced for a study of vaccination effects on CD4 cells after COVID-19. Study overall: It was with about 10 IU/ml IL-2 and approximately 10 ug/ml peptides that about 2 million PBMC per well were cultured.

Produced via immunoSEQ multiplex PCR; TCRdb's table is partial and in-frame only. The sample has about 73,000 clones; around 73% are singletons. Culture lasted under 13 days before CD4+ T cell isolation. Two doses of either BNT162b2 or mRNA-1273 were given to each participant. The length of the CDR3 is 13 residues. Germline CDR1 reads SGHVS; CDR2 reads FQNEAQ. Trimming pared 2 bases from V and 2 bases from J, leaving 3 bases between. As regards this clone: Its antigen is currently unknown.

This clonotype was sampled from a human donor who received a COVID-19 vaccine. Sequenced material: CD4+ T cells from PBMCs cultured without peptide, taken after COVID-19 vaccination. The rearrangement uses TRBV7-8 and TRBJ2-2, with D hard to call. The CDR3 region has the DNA TGTGCCAGCAGCTTAAAAAACACCGGGGAGCTGTTTTTT. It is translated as CASSLKNTGELFF.